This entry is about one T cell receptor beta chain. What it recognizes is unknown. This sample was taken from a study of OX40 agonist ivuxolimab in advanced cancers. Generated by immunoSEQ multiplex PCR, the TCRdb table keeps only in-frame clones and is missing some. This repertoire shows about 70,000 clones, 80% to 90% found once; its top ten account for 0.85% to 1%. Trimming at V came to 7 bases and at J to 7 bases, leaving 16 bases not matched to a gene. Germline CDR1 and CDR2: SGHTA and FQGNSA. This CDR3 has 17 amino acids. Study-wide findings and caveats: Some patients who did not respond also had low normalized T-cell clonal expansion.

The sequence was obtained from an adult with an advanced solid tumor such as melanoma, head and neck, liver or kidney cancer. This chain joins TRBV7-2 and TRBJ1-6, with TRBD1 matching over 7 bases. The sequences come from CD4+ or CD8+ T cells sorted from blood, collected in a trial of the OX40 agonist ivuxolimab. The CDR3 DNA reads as TGTGCCAGCACCGATAAACAGGGGTATCTGAACAATTCACCCCTCCACTTT. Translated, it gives CASTDKQGYLNNSPLHF.